Below are 32 T cell receptor beta chains sequenced from a single sample in a study of T cells in Graves' hyperthyroidism and ophthalmopathy. TCR beta CDR3 regions were amplified from RNA. Initially, a first-round RT-PCR of the TCR CDR3 employed the HTBI primer set. TCRdb ran MiXCR on the multiplex PCR reads and lists one entry per CDR3 protein. In the table there are 550,000 to 700,000 distinct CDR3 sequences, 46% of which are singletons. Sequencing input: peripheral blood or thyroid tissue (not recorded which). The receptors come from an adult woman with Graves' disease, either hyperthyroidism or ophthalmopathy (not recorded which).

The gene calls are TRBV10-3 and TRBJ1-4, with D possibly matching TRBD1 (5 bases). The germline V gene has CDR1 ENHRY and CDR2 SYGVKD. The CDR3 sequence is 13 residues long. Trimming stripped 3 bases from V and 11 bases from J, with 13 bases between. CDR3 sequence: CAISESGRGKLFF. The CDR3 DNA follows: TGTGCCATCAGTGAATCGGGGCGGGGGAAACTGTTTTTT.

The gene calls are TRBV6-1 and TRBJ2-5, with D uncertain. Germline lookup yields CDR1 MNHNS and CDR2 SASEGT. The CDR3 has 10 residues. Trimming shortened V by 6 bases and J by 9 bases, and 8 bases separated the two germline ends. The CDR3 sequence: CASRPGAQYF. The CDR3 nucleotides are TGTGCCAGCAGGCCTGGGGCCCAGTACTTC.

J is TRBJ2-7 and V is TRBV10-3; 11 nucleotides align to TRBD1. Germline-derived CDR1 and CDR2 are ENHRY and SYGVKD. CDR3 length equals 14 residues. Trimming at V came to 4 bases and at J to 4 bases, leaving 3 bases not matched to a gene. The CDR3: CAISAGTGGYEQYF. CDR3 sequence (DNA): TGTGCCATCAGTGCCGGGACAGGGGGGTACGAGCAGTACTTC.

The chain has TRBV15 and TRBJ2-7, with a tentative D call TRBD1 (6 bases). Trimming cost V 4 bases and J 8 bases, with 9 bases left between them. The germline V gene encodes CDR1 LNHNV and CDR2 YYDKDF (reference sequence). The CDR3 runs 11 residues. The CDR3: CATSTTGKQYF. The CDR3 nucleotides read TGTGCCACCAGCACAACAGGGAAGCAGTACTTC.

The J gene is TRBJ1-5, the V gene TRBV20-1, with TRBD1 identical over 10 bases. The V gene's germline CDR1 is DFQATT and CDR2 SNEGSKA (reference sequence). The junction had 12 bases not matched to a gene; V was cut back by 6 bases and J by 4 bases. This CDR3 region has 16 residues. CDR3 sequence reads: CSAHRHGTGVNQPQHF. The CDR3 DNA reads as TGCAGTGCCCATCGACATGGGACAGGGGTGAATCAGCCCCAGCATTTT.

The CDR3 DNA reads TGTGCCAGCAGTTACTTGGGACTAGGAAATGGCGAGCAGCCCCAGCATTTT. Protein product: CASSYLGLGNGEQPQHF. This chain connects TRBV6-5 to TRBJ1-5; D might be TRBD1 (5 bases). Trimming stripped 1 base from V and 7 bases from J, with 20 bases between. The germline gives CDR1 MNHEY, CDR2 SVGAGI. This CDR3 contains 17 residues.

The chain links TRBV29-1 to TRBJ2-7, with D possibly TRBD2 on 5 matching bases. CDR3 length: 12 residues. Germline values: CDR1 SQVTM, CDR2 ANQGSEA. Trimming pared 8 bases from V and 0 bases from J, leaving 11 bases between. CDR3 coding DNA: TGCAGCTCGACGGGGAGCTCCTACGAGCAGTACTTC. Translating it yields CSSTGSSYEQYF.

This sequence joins TRBV7-2 and TRBJ2-7, with D uncertain. Germline CDR1 SGHTA, CDR2 FQGNSA. Between the trimmed V and J ends, which lost 1 base and 3 bases, there was a span of 10 bases. This CDR3 spans 14 amino acids. This CDR3 is CASSLGELGYEQYF. CDR3 coding DNA: TGTGCCAGCAGCTTAGGCGAGTTGGGCTACGAGCAGTACTTC.

The chain couples TRBV6-6 to TRBJ1-2; perhaps TRBD1 as D (5 bases). Germline assignment: CDR1 MNHNY and CDR2 SVGAGI (reference sequence). The CDR3 contains 13 residues. The germline V and J ends were trimmed by 5 bases and 5 bases, with 12 bases remaining between them. CDR3 residues: CASSRGRAYGYTF. CDR3 sequence (DNA): TGTGCCAGCAGTCGGGGGAGGGCTTATGGCTACACCTTC.

The chain recombines TRBV7-2 with TRBJ1-1, with no clear D. CDR1 and CDR2 from the germline V gene are SGHTA and FQGNSA. V was clipped by 4 bases and J by 8 bases, with 14 bases between them. The CDR3 consists of 13 residues. CDR3 amino acids: CASSWTSGREAFF. CDR3 nucleotide sequence: TGTGCCAGCAGCTGGACTAGCGGGCGCGAAGCTTTCTTT.

The gene calls are TRBV20-1 and TRBJ2-6; D possibly corresponds to TRBD2 (5 bases). CDR3 length equals 16 residues. Germline V gene lookup returns CDR1 DFQATT and CDR2 SNEGSKA (reference sequence). The ends were cut back, 6 bases at V and 0 bases at J, with 15 bases in the middle. The CDR3 here is CSARSGNSSGANVLTF. As DNA, the CDR3 is TGCAGTGCCCGGAGCGGTAACTCCTCTGGGGCCAACGTCCTGACTTTC.

For the CDR3, the DNA is TGTGCCATCAGTGAGTCAACTGGCGGGAAGGATGTCGAGCAGTACTTC. It specifies CAISESTGGKDVEQYF. V and J are TRBV10-3 and TRBJ2-7; possibly TRBD2 for D (6 bases). Trimming took 0 bases from V and 6 from J, leaving 18 bases between them. This CDR3 is built from 16 residues. Germline values: CDR1 ENHRY, CDR2 SYGVKD.

V and J are TRBV7-3 and TRBJ2-7; 7 nucleotides line up with TRBD1. With V trimmed by 5 bases and J by 5 bases, 9 bases remained unmatched. Per germline, CDR1 SGHTA and CDR2 FQGTGA. CDR3 length: 14 residues. The CDR3 DNA reads TGTGCCAGCAGCCCGACAGGGTTTCTGGACGAGCAGTACTTC. It is translated as CASSPTGFLDEQYF.

With regard to this clonotype: Being one base from a much bigger clone, this may be a read error. The rearrangement uses TRBV5-6 and TRBJ2-7; TRBD2 is a possible D gene (6 bases). Germline V gives CDR1 SGHDT, CDR2 YYEEEE. The CDR3 consists of 15 residues. CDR3 coding DNA: TGTGCCGGCAGCTTAGGAGGGTTGTTGAACTACGAGCAGTACTTC. Its translation: CAGSLGGLLNYEQYF.

V usage is TRBV7-8 and J usage is TRBJ1-4; a possible D gene is TRBD1 (5 bases). The CDR3 consists of 17 residues. The V gene lost 3 bases and the J gene lost 7 bases, with 21 bases spanning the gap. Germline CDR1 reads SGHVS; CDR2 reads FQNEAQ. For the CDR3, the DNA is TGTGCCAGCAGCTTCAGGGAACAGCGGATGTTGAGTGAAAAACTGTTTTTT. Encoded protein: CASSFREQRMLSEKLFF.

The chain is built from TRBV2 and TRBJ1-4, with D maybe TRBD1 (6 bases). V gave up 5 bases and J gave up 3 bases, with 10 bases separating them. Germline V CDR1 and CDR2: SNHLY, FYNNEI. CDR3 length: 14 amino acids. The DNA for the CDR3 is TGTGCCAGCAGTAGGGACACCGCTAATGAAAAACTGTTTTTT. Translation gives CASSRDTANEKLFF.

This clonotype was detected only a few times. The chain couples TRBV10-3 to TRBJ2-5; TRBD2 is a possible D gene (5 bases). There are 13 residues in the CDR3. Per germline, CDR1 ENHRY and CDR2 SYGVKD. Between the trimmed V and J ends, which lost 7 bases and 5 bases, there was a span of 14 bases. DNA of the CDR3: TGTGCCATCACGAGGGATTCTTGGGAGACCCAGTACTTC. Translated, it gives CAITRDSWETQYF.

This clonotype was found many times. The genes are TRBV7-9 and TRBJ2-7, with D unclear. V was pared by 4 bases and J by 4 bases, with 8 bases between. The CDR3 consists of 12 residues. Germline V gives CDR1 SEHNR, CDR2 FQNEAQ (reference sequence). Here the CDR3 reads CASSYNQYEQYF. CDR3 DNA sequence: TGTGCCAGCAGCTATAATCAGTACGAGCAGTACTTC.

A few counts support this clonotype. A read error is likely, as this CDR3 ends without the conserved phenylalanine or tryptophan. Because the CDR3's place on the DNA is in doubt, the DNA is left out and the CDR3 is given as listed by TCRdb. This chain joins TRBV5-1 and TRBJ1-1. From germline, CDR1 is SGHRS and CDR2 YFSETQ. Termini included, the CDR3 measures 9 amino acids. The CDR3 here is CASSSGVPG.

This clonotype was observed at least ten times. V is TRBV4-1 and J is TRBJ2-7; 9 nucleotides match TRBD2. Germline CDR1 reads MGHRA; CDR2 reads YSYEKL. Trimming removed 4 bases from V and 6 bases from J; junction bases left unmatched: 10. The CDR3 runs to 15 residues. The CDR3 reads CASSRQAGGRSEQYF. In nucleotides, the CDR3 is TGCGCCAGCAGCCGTCAGGCGGGAGGGAGGAGCGAGCAGTACTTC.

The table lists this clonotype with many counts. CDR3 nucleotide sequence: TGTGCCAGCAGCTTCTCGCCTAGCGGGCGCGCCGGGGAGCTGTTTTTT. Amino acids: CASSFSPSGRAGELFF. J is TRBJ2-2 and V is TRBV7-3, with 8 bases that match TRBD2. The germline gives CDR1 SGHTA, CDR2 FQGTGA. V lost 3 bases and J lost 6; bases outside the gene matches: 9. The CDR3 sequence is 16 residues long.

The rearrangement joins TRBV10-3 to TRBJ2-5; D unclear. Germline V gives CDR1 ENHRY, CDR2 SYGVKD. V lost 0 bases and J 3 bases, leaving 8 bases between the germline ends. This CDR3 is 14 amino acids long. CDR3 nucleotide sequence: TGTGCCATCAGTGAGTCGCTCTACAAAGAGACCCAGTACTTC. Its protein product is CAISESLYKETQYF.

V gene TRBV7-9 combines with J gene TRBJ1-6; no clear D gene. The CDR3 runs to 9 residues. CDR1 and CDR2 (germline): SEHNR, FQNEAQ (reference sequence). V lost 5 bases and J 15 bases, leaving 5 bases between the germline ends. CDR3 coding DNA: TGTGCCAGCAGCCCACACCTCCACTTT. Protein product: CASSPHLHF.

This chain uses TRBV2 with TRBJ2-7; the D gene is possibly TRBD1 (5 bases). The germline gives CDR1 SNHLY, CDR2 FYNNEI. CDR3 size: 13 residues. The V and J ends lost 3 bases and 6 bases respectively, with 12 bases between them. CDR3 in amino acids: CASSEGQGVEQYF. The CDR3 DNA follows: TGTGCCAGCAGTGAGGGGCAGGGTGTCGAGCAGTACTTC.

V gene TRBV20-1 combines with J gene TRBJ2-5; either TRBD1 or TRBD2 may supply D (5 bases each). Trimming stripped 0 bases from V and 5 bases from J, with 13 bases between. Germline V CDR1 and CDR2: DFQATT, SNEGSKA (reference sequence). CDR3 length: 14 residues. The CDR3 DNA reads TGCAGTGCTAGAGATGGGGACGACCGGGAGACCCAGTACTTC. Its protein product is CSARDGDDRETQYF.

The chain combines TRBV6-1 with TRBJ2-5; possible D gene TRBD2, 5 bases. V dropped 6 bases and J dropped 5 bases, with 16 bases sitting between them. Germline CDR1 is MNHNS and CDR2 is SASEGT. The CDR3 spans 14 residues. CDR3 coding DNA: TGTGCCAGCAGCCACCCACTCACGGGGGAGACCCAGTACTTC. Protein product: CASSHPLTGETQYF.

This clonotype was recorded once. With a much larger clone just one base away, this may be a read error. CDR3 amino acids: CAISESTGLRTFF. The CDR3 bases are TGTGCCATCAGTGAGTCTACGGGTTTAAGGACTTTCTTT. The chain combines TRBV10-3 with TRBJ1-1; D is uncertain. V was pared by 0 bases and J by 12 bases, with 14 bases between. The CDR3 sequence is 13 residues long. Germline V gene lookup returns CDR1 ENHRY and CDR2 SYGVKD.

The V gene is TRBV7-9, the J gene TRBJ2-2; 11 bases agree with TRBD2. The CDR3 contains 16 residues. Germline lookup yields CDR1 SEHNR and CDR2 FQNEAQ (reference sequence). V lost 5 bases and J lost 3; bases outside the gene matches: 5. The CDR3 sequence: CASSAASGRYTGELFF. The CDR3 DNA is TGTGCCAGCAGCGCGGCTAGCGGGAGGTACACCGGGGAGCTGTTTTTT.

CDR3 residues: CSVAWASDGYTF. The CDR3 nucleotides read TGCAGCGTTGCATGGGCTAGCGATGGCTACACCTTC. V usage is TRBV29-1 and J usage is TRBJ1-2; no definite D call. Trimming stripped 4 bases from V and 6 bases from J, with 12 bases between. This CDR3 comprises 12 residues. Germline V lookup: CDR1 SQVTM, CDR2 ANQGSEA.

The chain has TRBV4-2 and TRBJ2-1; TRBD2 agrees at 14 bases. Losses at the gene ends were 3 bases for V and 8 bases for J; bases not matched to a gene: 6. The CDR3 runs 16 residues. Germline loops: CDR1 LGHNA, CDR2 YNFKEQ. For the CDR3, the DNA is TGTGCCAGCAGCCACCTAGGACTAGCGGGAGGTTATGAGCAGTTCTTC. As protein: CASSHLGLAGGYEQFF.

The rearrangement uses TRBV10-2 and TRBJ1-6, with 10 bases matching TRBD1. The junction had 13 bases not matched to a gene; V was cut back by 6 bases and J by 11 bases. Germline lookup yields CDR1 WSHSY and CDR2 SAAADI. The CDR3 length is 16 residues. CDR3 coding DNA: TGCGCCAGCAGCTTGGACCACGGGACAGGGGTAACACCCCTCCACTTT. This sequence encodes CASSLDHGTGVTPLHF.

As concerns this clonotype: The junction differs from germline at one of its ends, possibly a read error. This chain connects TRBV7-2 to TRBJ2-5; D unresolved. CDR1 is SGHTA, CDR2 FQGNSA, per germline. This CDR3 spans 10 amino acids. The CDR3 DNA reads TGTGCCAGCAGTCCAATTTGGACCCCCTTC. Translated, it gives CASSPIWTPF.